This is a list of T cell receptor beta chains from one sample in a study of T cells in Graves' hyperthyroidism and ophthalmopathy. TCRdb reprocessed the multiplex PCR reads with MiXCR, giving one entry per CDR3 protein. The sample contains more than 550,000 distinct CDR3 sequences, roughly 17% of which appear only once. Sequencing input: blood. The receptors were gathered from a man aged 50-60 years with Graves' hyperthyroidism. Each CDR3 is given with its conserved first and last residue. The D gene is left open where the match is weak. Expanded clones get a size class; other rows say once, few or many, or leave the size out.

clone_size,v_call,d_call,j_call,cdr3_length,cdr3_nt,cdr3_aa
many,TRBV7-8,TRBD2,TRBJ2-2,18,TGTGCCAGCAGCGCCCCCGGGACTAGCGGGAAAAACACCGGGGAGCTGTTTTTT,CASSAPGTSGKNTGELFF
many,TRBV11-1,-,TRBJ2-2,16,TGTGCCAGCAGCTCACCGGGACTCAAGAACACCGGGGAGCTGTTTTTT,CASSSPGLKNTGELFF
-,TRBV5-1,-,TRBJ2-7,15,TGCGCCAGCAGCTTGGAAGGTCCCAAGTCCTACGAGCAGTACTTC,CASSLEGPKSYEQYF
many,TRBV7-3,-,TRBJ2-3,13,TGTGTCAGCACCTCGGGGGTCACAGATACGCAGTATTTT,CVSTSGVTDTQYF
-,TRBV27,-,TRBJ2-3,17,TGTGCCAGCAGTCCTCCGGGTCCCACGCGACACACAGATACGCAGTATTTT,CASSPPGPTRHTDTQYF
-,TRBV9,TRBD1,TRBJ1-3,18,TGTGCCAGCAGCTCTGGCCCGGACAGGCCGCTCACTGGAAACACCATATATTTT,CASSSGPDRPLTGNTIYF
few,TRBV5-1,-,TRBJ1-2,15,TGCGCCAGCAGCTTGTTACCGCAGGGAGTGGATGGCTACACCTTC,CASSLLPQGVDGYTF
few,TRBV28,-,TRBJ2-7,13,TGTGCCAGCAGTAGGACTGTTCCTCTCGAGCAGTACTTC,CASSRTVPLEQYF
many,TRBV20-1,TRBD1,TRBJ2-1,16,TGCAGTGCTCTGTTCGCGGGACAGGGGGCTCCCAATGAGCAGTTCTTC,CSALFAGQGAPNEQFF
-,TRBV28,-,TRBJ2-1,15,TGTGCCAGCAGTTTTAGGGGGTGCTCCTACAATGAGCAGTTCTTC,CASSFRGCSYNEQFF
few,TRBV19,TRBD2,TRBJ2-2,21,TGTGCCAGTAGTACCCTCTTCGAGCCGAGACTAGCGGGGACGAGGACCGGGGAGCTGTTTTTT,CASSTLFEPRLAGTRTGELFF
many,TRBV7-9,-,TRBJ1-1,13,TGTGCCAGCGACGATCAGGGAAACACTGAAGCTTTCTTT,CASDDQGNTEAFF
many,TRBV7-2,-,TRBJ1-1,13,TGTGCCAGCAGCTTATCATTGAGTGTTGAAGCTTTCTTT,CASSLSLSVEAFF
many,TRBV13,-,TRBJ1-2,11,TGTGCCAGCAGTCGTAGCTATGGCTACACCTTC,CASSRSYGYTF
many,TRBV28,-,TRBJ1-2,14,TGTGCCAGCAGCCCTCCCCCAATCGGATATGGCTACACCTTC,CASSPPPIGYGYTF
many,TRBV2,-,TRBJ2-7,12,TGTGCCACCGGCAGGGAATTCCACGAGCAGTACTTC,CATGREFHEQYF
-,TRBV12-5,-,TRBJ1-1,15,TGTGCTAGTGGTTTGTACCCAGGTATGAACACTGAAGCTTTCTTT,CASGLYPGMNTEAFF
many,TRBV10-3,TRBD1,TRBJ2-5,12,TGTGCCATCGCTGGGACAGCAGAGACCCAGTACTTC,CAIAGTAETQYF
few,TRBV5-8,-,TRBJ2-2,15,TGTGCCAGCAGTGAGCGGATAGCAGTCACCGGGGAGCTGTTTTTT,CASSERIAVTGELFF
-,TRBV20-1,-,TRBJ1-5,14,TGCAGTGCTGTAGTGGGTCTGAACAATCAGCCCCAGCATTTT,CSAVVGLNNQPQHF
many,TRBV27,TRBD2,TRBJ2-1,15,TGTGCCAGCAGTTTAGGGACTAGCGGGAGGGAGGAGCAGTTCTTC,CASSLGTSGREEQFF
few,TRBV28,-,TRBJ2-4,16,TGTGCCAGCAGTTTATGGGCTGGGCTAGCCAAAAACATTCAGTACTTC,CASSLWAGLAKNIQYF
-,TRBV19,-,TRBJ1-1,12,TGTGCCAGTAGGTTTGGGAACACTGAAGCTTTCTTT,CASRFGNTEAFF
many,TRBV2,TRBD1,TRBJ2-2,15,TGTGCCAGCAGTGTTCCCGGGACAGGGAACGGGGAGCTGTTTTTT,CASSVPGTGNGELFF
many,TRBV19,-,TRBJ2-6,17,TGTGCCAGTAGTACCGGGACCCCCCGCCCTGGGGCCAACGTCCTGACTTTC,CASSTGTPRPGANVLTF
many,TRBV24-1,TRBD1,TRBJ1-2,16,TGTGCCACCAGTGATTACCGGGACAGGGGCGAATATGGCTACACCTTC,CATSDYRDRGEYGYTF
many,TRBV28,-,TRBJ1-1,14,TGTGCCAGCAGTTTATTCTACAAGACCACTGAAGCTTTCTTT,CASSLFYKTTEAFF
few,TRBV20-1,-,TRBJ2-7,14,TGCAGTGCTAGAGATCGGACTTACTCCTACGAGCAGTACTTC,CSARDRTYSYEQYF
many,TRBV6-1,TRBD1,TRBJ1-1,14,TGTGCCAGCAGTGCCGGGACAGGGAACACTGAAGCTTTCTTT,CASSAGTGNTEAFF
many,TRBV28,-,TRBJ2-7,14,TGTGCCAGCAAATTCATAGGGGCAACCTACGAGCAGTACTTC,CASKFIGATYEQYF
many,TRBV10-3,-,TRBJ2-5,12,TGTGCCATCAGTGAGGGACAAGAGACCCAGTACTTC,CAISEGQETQYF
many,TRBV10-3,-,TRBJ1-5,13,TGTGCCATCAAGGACATAGGCAATCAGCCCCAGCATTTT,CAIKDIGNQPQHF
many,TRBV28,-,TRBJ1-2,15,TGTGCCAGCAGTTCCATTATTACAGGGAACTATGGCTACACCTTC,CASSSIITGNYGYTF
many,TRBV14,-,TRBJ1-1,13,TGTGCCAGCAGCCAAGTGGCGAACACTGAAGCTTTCTTT,CASSQVANTEAFF
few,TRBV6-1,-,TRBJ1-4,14,TGTGCCAGCACCGAGGCCGCAACTAATGAAAAACTGTTTTTT,CASTEAATNEKLFF
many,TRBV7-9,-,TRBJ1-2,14,TGTGCCAGCAGCTTAGTTGAACAGCTCTATGGCTACACCTTC,CASSLVEQLYGYTF